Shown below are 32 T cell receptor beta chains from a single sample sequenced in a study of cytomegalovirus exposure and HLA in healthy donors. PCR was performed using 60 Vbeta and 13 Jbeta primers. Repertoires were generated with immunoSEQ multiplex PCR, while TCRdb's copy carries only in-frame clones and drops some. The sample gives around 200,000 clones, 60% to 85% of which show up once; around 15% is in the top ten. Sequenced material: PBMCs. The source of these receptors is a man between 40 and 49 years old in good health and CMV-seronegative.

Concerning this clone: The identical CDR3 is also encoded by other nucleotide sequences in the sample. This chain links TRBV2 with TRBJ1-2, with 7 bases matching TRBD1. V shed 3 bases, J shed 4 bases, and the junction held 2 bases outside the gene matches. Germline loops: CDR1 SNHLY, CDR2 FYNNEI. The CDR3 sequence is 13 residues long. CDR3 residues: CASSETGSYGYTF. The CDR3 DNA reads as TGTGCCAGCAGTGAGACAGGGAGCTATGGCTACACCTTC.

CDR3 sequence (DNA): TGTGCCAGCAGCCCCGGTTCTCAAGAGACCCAGTACTTC. This encodes CASSPGSQETQYF. The V gene is TRBV7-9, the J gene TRBJ2-5, with D unresolved. Trimming shortened V by 5 bases and J by 2 bases, and 9 bases separated the two germline ends. Germline values: CDR1 SEHNR, CDR2 FQNEAQ (reference sequence). There are 13 residues in the CDR3.

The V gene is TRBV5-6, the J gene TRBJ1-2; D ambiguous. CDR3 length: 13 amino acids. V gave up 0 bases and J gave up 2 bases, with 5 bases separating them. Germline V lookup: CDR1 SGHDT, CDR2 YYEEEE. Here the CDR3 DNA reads TGTGCCAGCAGCTTGGGAGGGAACTATGGCTACACCTTC. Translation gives CASSLGGNYGYTF.

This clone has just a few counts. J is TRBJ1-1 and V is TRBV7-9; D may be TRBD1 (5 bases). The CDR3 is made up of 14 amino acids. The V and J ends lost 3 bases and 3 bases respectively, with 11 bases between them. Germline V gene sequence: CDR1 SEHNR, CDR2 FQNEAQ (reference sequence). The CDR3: CASSLGQGDTEAFF. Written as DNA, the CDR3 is TGTGCCAGCAGCTTGGGGCAGGGTGACACTGAAGCTTTCTTT. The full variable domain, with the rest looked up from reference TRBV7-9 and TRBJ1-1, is DTGVSQNPRHKITKRGQNVTFRCDPISEHNRLYWYRQTLGQGPEFLTYFQNEAQLEKSRLLSDRFSAERPKGSFSTLEIQRTEQGDSAMYLCASSLGQGDTEAFFGQGTRLTVV.

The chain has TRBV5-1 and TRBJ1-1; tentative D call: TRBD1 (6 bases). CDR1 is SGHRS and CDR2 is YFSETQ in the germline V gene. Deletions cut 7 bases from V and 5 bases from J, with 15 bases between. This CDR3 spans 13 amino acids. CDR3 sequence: CASLFQGHTEAFF. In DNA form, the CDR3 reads TGCGCCAGCCTCTTCCAGGGGCATACTGAAGCTTTCTTT.

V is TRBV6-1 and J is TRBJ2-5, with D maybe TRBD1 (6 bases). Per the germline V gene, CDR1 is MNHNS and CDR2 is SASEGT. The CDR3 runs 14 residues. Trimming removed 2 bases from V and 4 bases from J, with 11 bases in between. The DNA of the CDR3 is TGTGCCAGCAGTGAAAACAGGGTTGGAGAGACCCAGTACTTC. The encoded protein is CASSENRVGETQYF.

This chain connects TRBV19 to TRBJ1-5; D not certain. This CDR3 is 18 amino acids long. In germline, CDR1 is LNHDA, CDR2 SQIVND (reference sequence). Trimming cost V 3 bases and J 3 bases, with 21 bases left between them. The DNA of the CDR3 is TGTGCCAGTAGTATGCCGCTGTATTCTTCCGTGGCCAATCAGCCCCAGCATTTT. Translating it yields CASSMPLYSSVANQPQHF. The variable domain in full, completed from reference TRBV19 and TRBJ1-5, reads DGGITQSPKYLFRKEGQNVTLSCEQNLNHDAMYWYRQDPGQGLRLIYYSQIVNDFQKGDIAEGYSVSREKKESFPLTVTSAQKNPTAFYLCASSMPLYSSVANQPQHFGDGTRLSIL.

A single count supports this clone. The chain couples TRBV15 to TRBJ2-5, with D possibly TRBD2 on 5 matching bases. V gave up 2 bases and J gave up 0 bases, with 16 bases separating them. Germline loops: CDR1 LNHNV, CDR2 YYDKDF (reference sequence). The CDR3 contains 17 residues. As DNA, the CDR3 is TGTGCCACCAGCAGACCTAGAGATATGAGGGACCAAGAGACCCAGTACTTC. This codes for CATSRPRDMRDQETQYF.

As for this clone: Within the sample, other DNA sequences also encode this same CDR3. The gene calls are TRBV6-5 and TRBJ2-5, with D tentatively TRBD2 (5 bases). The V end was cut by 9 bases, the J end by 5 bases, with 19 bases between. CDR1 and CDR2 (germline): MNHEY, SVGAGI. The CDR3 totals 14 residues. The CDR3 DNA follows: TGTGCCAGTAGGTCGAGTCGGCGGGCGGAGACCCAGTACTTC. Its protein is CASRSSRRAETQYF.

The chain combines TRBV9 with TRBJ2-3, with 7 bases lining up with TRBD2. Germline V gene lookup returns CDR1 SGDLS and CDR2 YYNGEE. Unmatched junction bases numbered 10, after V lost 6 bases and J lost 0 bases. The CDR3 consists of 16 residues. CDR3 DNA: TGTGCCAGCACCCAATGGGGGGGAGCTAGCACAGATACGCAGTATTTT. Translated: CASTQWGGASTDTQYF.

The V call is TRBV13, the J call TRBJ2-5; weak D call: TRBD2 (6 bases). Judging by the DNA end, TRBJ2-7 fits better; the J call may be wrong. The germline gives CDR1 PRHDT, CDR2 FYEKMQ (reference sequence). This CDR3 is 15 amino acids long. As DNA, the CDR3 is TGTGCCAGCAGCCCCAGCCTCGGGACTGGCTACGAGCAGTACTTC. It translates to CASSPSLGTGYEQYF.

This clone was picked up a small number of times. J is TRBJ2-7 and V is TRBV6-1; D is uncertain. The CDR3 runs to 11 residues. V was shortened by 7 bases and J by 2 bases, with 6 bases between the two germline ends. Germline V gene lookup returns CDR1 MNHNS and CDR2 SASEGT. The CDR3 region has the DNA TGTGCCAGCAACTCTCCCTACGAGCAGTACTTC. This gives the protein CASNSPYEQYF.

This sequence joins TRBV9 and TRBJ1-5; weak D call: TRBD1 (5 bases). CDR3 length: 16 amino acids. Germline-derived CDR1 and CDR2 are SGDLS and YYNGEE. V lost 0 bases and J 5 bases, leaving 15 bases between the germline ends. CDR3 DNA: TGTGCCAGCAGCGTAGGCGGGGCCGAAGCCGATCAGCCCCAGCATTTT. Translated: CASSVGGAEADQPQHF.

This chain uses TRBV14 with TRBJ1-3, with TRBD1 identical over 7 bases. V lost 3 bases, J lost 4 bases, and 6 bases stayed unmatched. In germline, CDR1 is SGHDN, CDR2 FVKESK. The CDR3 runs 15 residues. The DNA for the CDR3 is TGTGCCAGCAGCCATCGTGACAGGGTGGGAAACACCATATATTTT. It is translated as CASSHRDRVGNTIYF. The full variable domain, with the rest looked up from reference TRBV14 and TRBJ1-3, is EAGVTQFPSHSVIEKGQTVTLRCDPISGHDNLYWYRRVMGKEIKFLLHFVKESKQDESGMPNNRFLAERTGGTYSTLKVQPAELEDSGVYFCASSHRDRVGNTIYFGEGSWLTVV.

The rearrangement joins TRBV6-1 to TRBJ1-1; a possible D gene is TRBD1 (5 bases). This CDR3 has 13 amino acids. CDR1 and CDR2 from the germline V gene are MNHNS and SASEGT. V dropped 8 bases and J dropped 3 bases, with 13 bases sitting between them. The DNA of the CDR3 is TGTGCCAGCTACAGGTGGGCGGACACTGAAGCTTTCTTT. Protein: CASYRWADTEAFF.

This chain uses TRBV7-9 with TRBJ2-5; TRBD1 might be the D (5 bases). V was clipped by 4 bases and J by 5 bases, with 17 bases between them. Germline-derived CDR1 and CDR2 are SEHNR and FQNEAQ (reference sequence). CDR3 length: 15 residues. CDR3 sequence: CASSSDRQTWETQYF. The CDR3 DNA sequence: TGTGCCAGCAGCTCGGACCGACAGACTTGGGAGACCCAGTACTTC.

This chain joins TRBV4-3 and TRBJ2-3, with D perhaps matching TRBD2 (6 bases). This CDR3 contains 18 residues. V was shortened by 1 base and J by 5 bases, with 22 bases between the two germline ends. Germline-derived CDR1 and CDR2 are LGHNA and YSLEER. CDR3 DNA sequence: TGCGCCAGCAGCCAAGCTCCCGCCGGGACTTCGGCGCGAGATACGCAGTATTTT. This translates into CASSQAPAGTSARDTQYF.

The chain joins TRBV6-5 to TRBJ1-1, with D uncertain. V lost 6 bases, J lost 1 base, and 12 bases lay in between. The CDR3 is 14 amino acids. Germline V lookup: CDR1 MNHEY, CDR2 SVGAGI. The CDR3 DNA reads TGTGCCAGCAGACCTCCGGGAGAGAACACTGAAGCTTTCTTT. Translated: CASRPPGENTEAFF.

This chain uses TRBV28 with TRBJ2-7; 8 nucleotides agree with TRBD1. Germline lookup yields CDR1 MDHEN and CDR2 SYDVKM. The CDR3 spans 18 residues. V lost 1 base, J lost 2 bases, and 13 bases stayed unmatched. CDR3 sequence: CASSLSPAEFRGPYEQYF. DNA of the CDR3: TGTGCCAGCAGTTTATCCCCCGCAGAATTCAGGGGGCCCTACGAGCAGTACTTC.

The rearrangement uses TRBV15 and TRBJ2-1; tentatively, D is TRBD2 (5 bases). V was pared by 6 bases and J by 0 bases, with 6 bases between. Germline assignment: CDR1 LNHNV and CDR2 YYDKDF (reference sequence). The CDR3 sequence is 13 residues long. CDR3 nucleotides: TGTGCCACCAGTCGGGACTCCTACAATGAGCAGTTCTTC. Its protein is CATSRDSYNEQFF.

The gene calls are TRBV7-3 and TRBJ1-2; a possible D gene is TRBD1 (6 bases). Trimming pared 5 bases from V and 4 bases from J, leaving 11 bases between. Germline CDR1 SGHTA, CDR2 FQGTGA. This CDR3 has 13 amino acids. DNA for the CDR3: TGTGCCAGCAGCGAACAGGGTACCTATGGCTACACCTTC. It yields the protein CASSEQGTYGYTF.

The CDR3 sequence is CASSLAVGEQYF. For the CDR3, the DNA is TGTGCCAGCAGCTTGGCGGTTGGGGAGCAGTACTTC. The V call is TRBV7-3, the J call TRBJ2-7; D is ambiguous. V lost 3 bases and J lost 7, with 10 bases in between. The CDR3 runs 12 residues. Germline V gene lookup returns CDR1 SGHTA and CDR2 FQGTGA.

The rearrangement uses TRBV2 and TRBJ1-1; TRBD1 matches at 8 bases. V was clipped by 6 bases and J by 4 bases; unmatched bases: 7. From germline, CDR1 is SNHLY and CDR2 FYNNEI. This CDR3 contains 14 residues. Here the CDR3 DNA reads TGTGCCAGCAGCGGACAGGGATCCTTCACTGAAGCTTTCTTT. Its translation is CASSGQGSFTEAFF.

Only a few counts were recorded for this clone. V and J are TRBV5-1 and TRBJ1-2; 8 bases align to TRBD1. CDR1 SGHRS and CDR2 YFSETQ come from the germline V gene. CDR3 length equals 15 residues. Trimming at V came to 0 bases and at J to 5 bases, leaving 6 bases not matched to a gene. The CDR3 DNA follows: TGCGCCAGCAGCTTGGGACCGACAGGGGAATATGGCTACACCTTC. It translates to CASSLGPTGEYGYTF.

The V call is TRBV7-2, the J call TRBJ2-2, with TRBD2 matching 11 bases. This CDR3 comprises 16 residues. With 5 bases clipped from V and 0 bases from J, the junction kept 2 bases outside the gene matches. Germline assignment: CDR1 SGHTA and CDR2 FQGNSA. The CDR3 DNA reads TGTGCCAGCAGCCGACTAGCGGGATCGAACACCGGGGAGCTGTTTTTT. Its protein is CASSRLAGSNTGELFF.

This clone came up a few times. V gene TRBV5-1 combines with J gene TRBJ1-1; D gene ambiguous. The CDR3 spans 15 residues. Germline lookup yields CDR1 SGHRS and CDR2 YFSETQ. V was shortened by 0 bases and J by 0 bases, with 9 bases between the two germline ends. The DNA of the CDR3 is TGCGCCAGCAGCTTGGGGTTGGACTTGAACACTGAAGCTTTCTTT. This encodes CASSLGLDLNTEAFF. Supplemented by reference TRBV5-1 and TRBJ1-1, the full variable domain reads KAGVTQTPRYLIKTRGQQVTLSCSPISGHRSVSWYQQTPGQGLQFLFEYFSETQRNKGNFPGRFSGRQFSNSRSEMNVSTLELGDSALYLCASSLGLDLNTEAFFGQGTRLTVV.

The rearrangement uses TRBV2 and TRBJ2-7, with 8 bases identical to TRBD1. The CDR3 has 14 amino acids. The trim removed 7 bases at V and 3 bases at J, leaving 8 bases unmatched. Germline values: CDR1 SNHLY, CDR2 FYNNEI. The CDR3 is CASTGTGAFYEQYF. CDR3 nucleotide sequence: TGTGCCAGCACCGGGACAGGAGCTTTCTACGAGCAGTACTTC.

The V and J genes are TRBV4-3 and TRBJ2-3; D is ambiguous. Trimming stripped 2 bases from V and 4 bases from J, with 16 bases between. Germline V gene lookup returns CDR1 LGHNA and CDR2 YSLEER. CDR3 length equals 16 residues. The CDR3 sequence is CASSQSAPMASDTQYF. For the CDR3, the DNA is TGCGCCAGCAGCCAATCTGCCCCCATGGCTTCAGATACGCAGTATTTT.

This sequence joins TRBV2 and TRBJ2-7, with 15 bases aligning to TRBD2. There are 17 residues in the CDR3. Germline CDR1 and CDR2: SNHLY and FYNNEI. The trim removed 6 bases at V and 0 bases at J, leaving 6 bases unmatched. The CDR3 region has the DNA TGTGCCAGCAGCGGGGGGACTAGCGGGAGGAGCTCCTACGAGCAGTACTTC. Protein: CASSGGTSGRSSYEQYF.

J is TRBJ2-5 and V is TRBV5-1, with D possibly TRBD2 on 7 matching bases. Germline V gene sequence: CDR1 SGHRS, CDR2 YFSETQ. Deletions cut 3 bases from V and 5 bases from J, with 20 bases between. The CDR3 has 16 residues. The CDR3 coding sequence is TGCGCCAGCAGCTGGGGGGGGGACCCCCAGGGGGAGACCCAGTACTTC. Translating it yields CASSWGGDPQGETQYF.

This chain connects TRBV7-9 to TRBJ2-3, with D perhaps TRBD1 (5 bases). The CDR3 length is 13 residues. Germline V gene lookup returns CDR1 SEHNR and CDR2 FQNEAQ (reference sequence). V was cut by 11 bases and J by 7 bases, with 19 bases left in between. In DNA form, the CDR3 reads TGTGCCTCCAAGGGGTCGGTGGATAATACGCAGTATTTT. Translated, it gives CASKGSVDNTQYF.

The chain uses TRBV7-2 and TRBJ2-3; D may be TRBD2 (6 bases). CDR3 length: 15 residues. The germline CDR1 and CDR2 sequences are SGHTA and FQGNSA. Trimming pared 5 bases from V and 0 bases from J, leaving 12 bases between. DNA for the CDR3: TGTGCCAGCAGCGCGCGGGGTCCTAGCACAGATACGCAGTATTTT. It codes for CASSARGPSTDTQYF.